This TCR beta chain was sequenced during a study of T-cell reconstitution after alpha-beta-depleted transplantation in children. CDR1 and CDR2 from the germline V gene are DFQATT and SNEGSKA (reference sequence). This CDR3 has 14 amino acids. The V gene end was trimmed by 6 bases and the J gene end by 0 bases; junction bases not matched to a gene: 3. This clonotype was recorded at least ten times. No antigen is known for it. Using unique molecular identifiers, the investigators prepared the TCRbeta library. A single record per CDR3 protein comes from TCRdb applying MiXCR to the PCR reads. The sample comprises almost 500,000 distinct CDR3 sequences, about 10% of which are singletons, and roughly 2.1% rests with the top ten. Study results and caveats: From newly produced T cells came most of the T-cell counts and diversity one year after transplant. Expanded clones from the graft, numbering several hundred, reportedly supplied alpha-beta T cells about two months after transplant. At day 60, the high TCRbeta diversity found in some patients originated from recipient T cells and thymic progenitors that had survived.

The chain employs TRBV20-1 and TRBJ2-1; 9 bases are a match to TRBD2. The sequencing here drew on PBMCs, taken before TCRalphabeta/CD19-depleted stem cell transplant. The clonotype comes from a child aged 2 to 10 with inherited bone marrow failure, due to receive a stem cell transplant. CDR3 protein: CSALAGSSYNEQFF. The DNA for the CDR3 is TGCAGTGCCCTAGCGGGGAGCTCCTACAATGAGCAGTTCTTC.